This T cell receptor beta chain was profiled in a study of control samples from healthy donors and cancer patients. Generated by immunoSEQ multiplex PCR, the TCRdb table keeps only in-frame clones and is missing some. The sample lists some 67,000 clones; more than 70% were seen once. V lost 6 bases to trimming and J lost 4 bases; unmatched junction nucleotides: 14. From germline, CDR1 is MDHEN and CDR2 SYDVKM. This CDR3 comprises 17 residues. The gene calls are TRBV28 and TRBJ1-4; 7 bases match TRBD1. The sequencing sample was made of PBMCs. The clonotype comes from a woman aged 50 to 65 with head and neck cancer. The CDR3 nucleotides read TGTGCCAGCAGGCCCCGACAGGGAGCGGTCATTAATGAAAAACTGTTTTTT. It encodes CASRPRQGAVINEKLFF.